This T cell receptor beta chain derives from a study of T cell repertoires in cytomegalovirus infection. As to this clonotype: Its target is not known.

Overall study findings and caveats: The cumulative frequency of public TCR beta families distinguished individuals who carried CMV together with the relevant HLA. HLA-C-restricted, CMV-specific TCR beta clonotypes were dominant ex vivo.

TCRdb reanalysed the reads using MiXCR and keeps one entry per CDR3 protein. Of fewer than 550,000 distinct CDR3 sequences listed, approximately 15% are singletons. The sequenced sample was CD8+ T cells from PBMCs. The receptor's source is a human donor in good health (CMV status not recorded). Some clones in this sample may be carry-over from other donors' samples.

The CDR3 DNA is TGTGCCAGCAGCGACCCTGGGACAGGGTATCAAGGGTCCTCTGGAAACACCATATATTTT. The encoded protein is CASSDPGTGYQGSSGNTIYF. The chain combines TRBV9 with TRBJ1-3, with 9 bases matching TRBD1. There are 20 residues in the CDR3. Germline V lookup: CDR1 SGDLS, CDR2 YYNGEE. Trimming cost V 3 bases and J 0 bases; bases outside gene matches: 16. The entire variable domain, with the rest obtained from reference TRBV9 and TRBJ1-3, is as follows: DSGVTQTPKHLITATGQRVTLRCSPRSGDLSVYWYQQSLDQGLQFLIQYYNGEERAKGNILERFSAQQFPDLHSELNLSSLELGDSALYFCASSDPGTGYQGSSGNTIYFGEGSWLTVV.